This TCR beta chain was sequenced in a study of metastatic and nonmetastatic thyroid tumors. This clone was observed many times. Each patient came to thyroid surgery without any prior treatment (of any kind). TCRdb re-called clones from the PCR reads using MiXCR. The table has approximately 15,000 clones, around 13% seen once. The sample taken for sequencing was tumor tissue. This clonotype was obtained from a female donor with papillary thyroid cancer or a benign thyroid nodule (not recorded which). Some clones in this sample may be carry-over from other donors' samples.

The CDR3 bases are TGTGCCAGCAGGCCGACAGGGGGGCAAGGCACTGAAGCTTTCTTT. This translates into CASRPTGGQGTEAFF. The gene calls are TRBV28 and TRBJ1-1, with TRBD1 identical over 9 bases. The V and J ends lost 6 bases and 4 bases, in that order; junction bases with no gene match: 9. The germline CDR1 and CDR2 sequences are MDHEN and SYDVKM. CDR3 size: 15 residues.